This T cell receptor beta chain appears in the sequencing data of a study of cytomegalovirus exposure and HLA in healthy donors. Study-level points and caveats: Sequencing artifact likely explains a cluster of highly shared sequence variants. The study had only CMV serostatus as immune exposure information. Later analysis identified several of the most significant clusters that appeared linked to common viral pathogens.

It was healthy bone marrow donors who served as donors. Notes on this clone: The antigen is undetermined.

Between the trimmed V and J ends, which lost 8 bases and 12 bases, there was a span of 16 bases. CDR1 and CDR2 (germline): GTSNPN, SVGIG (reference sequence). The CDR3 contains 10 residues. Primers: 60 Vbeta forward and 13 Jbeta reverse. Produced via immunoSEQ multiplex PCR; TCRdb's table is partial and in-frame only. The table lists over 150,000 clones, about 77% of them singletons. The chain is built from TRBV30 and TRBJ1-2; D gene unclear. The source is a male donor in good health and CMV-seropositive. The sample was PBMCs. The CDR3 DNA follows: TGTGCCCTAAACCCGCCCAAGCACACCTTC. Its translation is CALNPPKHTF.